Below, 7 T cell receptor beta chains from the same sample are listed, as sequenced in a study of T cell responses to AZD1222 COVID-19 vaccine. Only in-frame clones appear in the TCRdb table, and some are missing; sequencing was by immunoSEQ multiplex PCR. This table has roughly 100,000 clones, 75% to 90% appearing once. The sequencing here drew on peripheral blood, taken on day 0 of AZD1222 vaccination. These receptors originate from an adult in good health.

V gene TRBV20-1 combines with J gene TRBJ2-1; 7 bases fit TRBD2. Trimming cost V 3 bases and J 5 bases; bases outside gene matches: 10. The germline gives CDR1 DFQATT, CDR2 SNEGSKA (reference sequence). The CDR3 covers 15 residues. The CDR3 sequence is CSASPAGAGNNEQFF. DNA of the CDR3: TGCAGTGCTAGTCCCGCGGGAGCCGGGAACAATGAGCAGTTCTTC.

V is TRBV11-2 and J is TRBJ1-4; 10 bases are shared with TRBD1. J gave up 0 bases and V 4 bases, and 8 bases lay outside the gene matches. Germline lookup yields CDR1 SGHAT and CDR2 FQNNGV. This CDR3 comprises 18 residues. This CDR3 is CASSSPGQGTTTNEKLFF. CDR3 nucleotide sequence: TGTGCCAGCAGCTCGCCGGGACAGGGGACTACAACTAATGAAAAACTGTTTTTT.

The chain links TRBV5-5 to TRBJ2-7; TRBD2 might be the D (6 bases). With 3 bases removed from V and 2 bases from J, the gap between germline ends came to 18 bases. Germline CDR1 SGHKS, CDR2 YYEKEE (reference sequence). The CDR3 extends over 16 amino acids. The CDR3 is CASSWETGAKTYEQYF. CDR3 DNA: TGTGCCAGCAGCTGGGAAACGGGAGCCAAAACCTACGAGCAGTACTTC.

The chain combines TRBV6-6 with TRBJ2-5, with D tentatively TRBD1 or TRBD2 (5 bases each). V was cut by 2 bases and J by 5 bases, with 15 bases left in between. The CDR3 is 15 residues long. CDR1 and CDR2 from the germline V gene are MNHNY and SVGAGI (reference sequence). This CDR3 reads CASSYGTNLRETQYF. The CDR3 DNA sequence: TGTGCCAGCAGTTACGGGACCAACCTGCGTGAGACCCAGTACTTC.

This chain uses TRBV7-9 with TRBJ1-5, with D perhaps TRBD1 (6 bases). The CDR3 length is 16 residues. Trimming shortened V by 0 bases and J by 1 base, and 10 bases separated the two germline ends. Per germline, CDR1 SEHNR and CDR2 FQNEAQ (reference sequence). The CDR3 DNA follows: TGTGCCAGCAGCTTAGCGGGCGGGGGCAGCAATCAGCCCCAGCATTTT. It yields the protein CASSLAGGGSNQPQHF. Based on the CDR3 plus reference TRBV7-9 and TRBJ1-5, the full variable domain is DTGVSQNPRHKITKRGQNVTFRCDPISEHNRLYWYRQTLGQGPEFLTYFQNEAQLEKSRLLSDRFSAERPKGSFSTLEIQRTEQGDSAMYLCASSLAGGGSNQPQHFGDGTRLSIL.

The chain joins TRBV18 to TRBJ2-1, with D possibly being TRBD1 or TRBD2 (5 bases each). The CDR3 is 14 residues long. Deletions cut 0 bases from V and 4 bases from J, with 7 bases between. Looked up from germline, CDR1 is KGHSH and CDR2 is LQKENI. The DNA of the CDR3 is TGTGCCAGCTCACCACCCGGGGCATACAATGAGCAGTTCTTC. Its translation: CASSPPGAYNEQFF.

V is TRBV11-2 and J is TRBJ2-7; 7 bases align to TRBD2. CDR1 SGHAT and CDR2 FQNNGV come from the germline V gene. V lost 5 bases, J lost 5 bases, and 3 bases stayed unmatched. The CDR3 is 12 residues long. CDR3 DNA: TGTGCCAGCAGCCCGACTAGCAACGAGCAGTACTTC. Its translation is CASSPTSNEQYF.